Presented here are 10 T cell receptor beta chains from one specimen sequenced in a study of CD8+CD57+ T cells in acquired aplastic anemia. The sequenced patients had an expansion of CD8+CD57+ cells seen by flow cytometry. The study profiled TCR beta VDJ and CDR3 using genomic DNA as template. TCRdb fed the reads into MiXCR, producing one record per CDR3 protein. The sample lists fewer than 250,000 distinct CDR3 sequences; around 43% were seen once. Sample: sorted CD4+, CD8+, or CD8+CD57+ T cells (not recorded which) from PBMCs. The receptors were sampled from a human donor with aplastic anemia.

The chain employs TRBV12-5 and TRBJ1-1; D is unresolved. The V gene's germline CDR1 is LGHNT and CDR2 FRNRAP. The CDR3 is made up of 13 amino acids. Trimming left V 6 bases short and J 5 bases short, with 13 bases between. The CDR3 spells CASGHLRATEAFF. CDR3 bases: TGTGCTAGTGGCCACCTCCGGGCGACTGAAGCTTTCTTT.

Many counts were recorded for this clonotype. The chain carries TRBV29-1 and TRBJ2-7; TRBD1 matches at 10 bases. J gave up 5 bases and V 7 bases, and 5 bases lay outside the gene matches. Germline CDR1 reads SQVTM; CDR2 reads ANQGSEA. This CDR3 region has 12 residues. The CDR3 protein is CSGGQGRHEQYF. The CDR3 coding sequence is TGCAGCGGGGGACAGGGGCGACACGAGCAGTACTTC.

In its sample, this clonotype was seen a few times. The CDR3 protein is CAWTKDSMNTEAFF. The CDR3 DNA reads as TGTGCCTGGACCAAGGACAGTATGAACACTGAAGCTTTCTTT. The V call is TRBV30, the J call TRBJ1-1, with a tentative D call TRBD1 (6 bases). This CDR3 contains 14 residues. Trimming cost V 4 bases and J 0 bases, with 12 bases left between them. Per the germline V gene, CDR1 is GTSNPN and CDR2 is SVGIG (reference sequence).

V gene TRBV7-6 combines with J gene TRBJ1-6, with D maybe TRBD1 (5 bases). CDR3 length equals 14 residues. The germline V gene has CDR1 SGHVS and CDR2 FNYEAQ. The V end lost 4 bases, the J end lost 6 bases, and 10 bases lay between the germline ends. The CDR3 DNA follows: TGTGCCAGCAGCTCCCGGACACTTAATTCACCCCTCCACTTT. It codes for CASSSRTLNSPLHF. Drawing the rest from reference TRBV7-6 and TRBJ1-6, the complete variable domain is GAGVSQSPRYKVTKRGQDVALRCDPISGHVSLYWYRQALGQGPEFLTYFNYEAQQDKSGLPNDRFSAERPEGSISTLTIQRTEQRDSAMYRCASSSRTLNSPLHFGNGTRLTVT.

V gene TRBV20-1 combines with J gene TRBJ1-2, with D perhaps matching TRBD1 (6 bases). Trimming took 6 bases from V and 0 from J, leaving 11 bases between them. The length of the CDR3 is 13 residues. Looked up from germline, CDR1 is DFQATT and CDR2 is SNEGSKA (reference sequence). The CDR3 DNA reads TGCAGTGCCCGGGACAACTCTAACTATGGCTACACCTTC. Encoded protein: CSARDNSNYGYTF.

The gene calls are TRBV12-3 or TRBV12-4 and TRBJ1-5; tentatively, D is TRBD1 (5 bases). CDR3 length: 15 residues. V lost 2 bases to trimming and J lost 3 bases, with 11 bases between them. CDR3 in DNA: TGTGCCAGCAGTTTATCAGGGATCACCAATCAGCCCCAGCATTTT. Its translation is CASSLSGITNQPQHF.

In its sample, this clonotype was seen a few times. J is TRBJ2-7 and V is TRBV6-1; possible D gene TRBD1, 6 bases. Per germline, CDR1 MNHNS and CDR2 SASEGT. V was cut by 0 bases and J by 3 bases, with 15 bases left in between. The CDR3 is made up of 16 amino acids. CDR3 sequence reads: CASSEARGFLDYEQYF. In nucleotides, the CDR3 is TGTGCCAGCAGTGAAGCGAGGGGGTTTTTGGACTACGAGCAGTACTTC.

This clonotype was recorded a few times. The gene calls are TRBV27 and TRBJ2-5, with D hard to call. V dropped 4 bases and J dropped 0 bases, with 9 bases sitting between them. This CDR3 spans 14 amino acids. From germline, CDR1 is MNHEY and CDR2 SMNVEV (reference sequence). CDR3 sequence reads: CASSSDINQETQYF. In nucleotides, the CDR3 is TGTGCCAGCAGTTCGGATATCAACCAAGAGACCCAGTACTTC.

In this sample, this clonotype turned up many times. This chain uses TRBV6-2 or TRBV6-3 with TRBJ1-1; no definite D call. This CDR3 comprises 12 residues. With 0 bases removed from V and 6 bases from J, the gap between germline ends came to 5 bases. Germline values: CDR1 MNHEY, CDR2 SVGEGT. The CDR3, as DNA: TGTGCCAGCAGTTACTCAGGTGCTGAAGCTTTCTTT. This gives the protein CASSYSGAEAFF.

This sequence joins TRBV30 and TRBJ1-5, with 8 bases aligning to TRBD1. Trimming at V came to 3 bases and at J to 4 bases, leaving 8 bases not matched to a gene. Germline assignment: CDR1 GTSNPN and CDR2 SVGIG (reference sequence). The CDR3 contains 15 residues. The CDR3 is CAWSPPDRENQPQHF. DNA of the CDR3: TGTGCCTGGAGCCCCCCGGACAGGGAGAATCAGCCCCAGCATTTT.